This entry describes one T cell receptor (beta chain). The target of this receptor is not known. One base away there is no much larger clone; base qualities are not given. The entry originates in a study of immune evolution from preneoplasia to lung adenocarcinoma (dated by TCRdb to about 2021). Regarding the complete study: HLA loss of heterozygosity was observed in approximately 7%, 15% and 30% of AIS, MIA and ADC lesions, respectively, and was not observed in any AAH lesions. Immune contexture across lung adenocarcinoma precursors and invasive adenocarcinoma was profiled using immune gene expression, TCR sequencing and multiplex immunofluorescence. Resected precursor lesions (AAH, AIS, MIA) and invasive adenocarcinomas were compared with paired morphologically normal lung tissue. Sample size was determined by specimen availability and not by a prior power calculation. The immune data were combined with whole exome sequencing and methylation data from the same cohort of nodules. The overall cohort comprised around 48 patients with pulmonary nodules who underwent surgical resection. A total of fewer than 60 patients contributed TCR sequencing data. According to the study, 80 to 130 samples were used for TCR sequencing. POLYSOLVER was used to infer Class I HLA alleles from exome data, while LOHHLA was used to detect allele-specific HLA loss. What the authors observed across the whole study: Top T cell clone frequencies were highest in normal lung and appeared to decrease progressively from AAH through AIS, MIA and invasive adenocarcinoma. All patients were from Japan and China, so applicability to Western populations was uncertain. Findings were based on association rather than direct causation; larger cohorts with long-term follow-up and longitudinal biopsies were deemed needed. The highest clonality was observed in normal lung, whereas higher T cell density and diversity but lower clonality appeared to be present in later-stage lesions. KRAS-mutant nodules showed the highest T cell clonality compared with EGFR-mutant or double wild-type lesions.

The patients had resection in Japan or China between 2014 and 2017. The histologic diagnosis of each case was independently confirmed on H&E slides by two lung cancer pathologists. For nucleic acid extraction, premalignant or tumor cells were enriched by macro-dissection following pathologic assessment. FFPE tissue was used for DNA isolation with the AllPrep DNA/RNA FFPE Kit. TCR beta CDR3 regions were sequenced from DNA using the immunoSEQ hsTCRbeta Kit. The paper's data handling went like this. TCR sequencing data were analysed with the ImmunoSEQ Analyzer. T cell clonality was defined as 1 minus Pielou's evenness computed on productive rearrangements. The inverse Simpson index, applied to productive templates, was used to measure T cell diversity. T cell density was TCR beta template counts normalized to usable DNA, estimated by amplifying and sequencing housekeeping genes. Two-sided Kruskal-Wallis tests were used to compare TCR metrics across histologic stages. TCRdb re-hosts the immuneACCESS table, in-frame sequences only. Its copies lack some clones; in the studies checked, an unresolved V gene accounts for under half of them, and the cause for the rest is not known. For V, J and clone size, that table is used; D and trimming come from the DNA. This sample gives more than 3,500 clones in total; around 88% of them show up just once. 2.4% of the sample goes to the ten largest clones.

The germline V gene yields SGHRS for CDR1 and YFSETQ for CDR2. Trimming at the junction amounts to 4 bases on V and 1 base on J, and the germline ends lie 8 bases apart. Spanning cysteine to phenylalanine, the CDR3 consists of 13 amino acids. The kept DNA is CDR3 alone, 39 bases in frame from the first base. Sequencing was performed on FFPE lung adenocarcinoma in situ tissue. This specimen's cell subset or site label, per the study, means: preinvasive adenocarcinoma in situ (AIS). The TCR originated in a person aged 60 to 85 with lung adenocarcinoma. The chain employs TRBV5-1 and TRBJ2-5; the D gene identity is not certain. Here is the DNA: TGCGCCAGCAGCGACCAACCCCAAGAGACCCAGTACTTC. It codes for CASSDQPQETQYF.